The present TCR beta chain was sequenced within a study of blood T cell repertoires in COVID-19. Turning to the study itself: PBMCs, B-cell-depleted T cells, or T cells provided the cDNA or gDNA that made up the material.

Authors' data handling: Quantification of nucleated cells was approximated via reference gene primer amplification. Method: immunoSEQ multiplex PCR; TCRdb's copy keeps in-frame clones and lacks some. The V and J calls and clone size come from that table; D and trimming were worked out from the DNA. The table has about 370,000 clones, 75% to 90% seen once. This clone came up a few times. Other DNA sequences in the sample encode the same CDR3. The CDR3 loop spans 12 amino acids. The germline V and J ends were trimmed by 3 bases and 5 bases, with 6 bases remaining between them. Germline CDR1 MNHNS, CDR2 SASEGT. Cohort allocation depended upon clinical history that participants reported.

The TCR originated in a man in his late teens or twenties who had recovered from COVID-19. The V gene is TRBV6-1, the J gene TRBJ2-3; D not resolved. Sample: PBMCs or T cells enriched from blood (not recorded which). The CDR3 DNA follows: TGTGCCAGCAGTGAGAGAGGAGATACGCAGTATTTT. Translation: CASSERGDTQYF.